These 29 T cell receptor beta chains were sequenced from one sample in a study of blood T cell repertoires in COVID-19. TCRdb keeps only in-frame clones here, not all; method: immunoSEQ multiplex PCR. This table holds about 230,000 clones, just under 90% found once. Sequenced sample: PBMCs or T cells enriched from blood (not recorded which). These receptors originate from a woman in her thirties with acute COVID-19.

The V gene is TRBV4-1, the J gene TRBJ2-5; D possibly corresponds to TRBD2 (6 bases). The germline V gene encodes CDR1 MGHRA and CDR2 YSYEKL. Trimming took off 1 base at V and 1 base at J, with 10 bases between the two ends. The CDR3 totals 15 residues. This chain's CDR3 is CASSQVGGFQETQYF. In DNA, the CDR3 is TGCGCCAGCAGCCAAGTTGGAGGGTTCCAAGAGACCCAGTACTTC.

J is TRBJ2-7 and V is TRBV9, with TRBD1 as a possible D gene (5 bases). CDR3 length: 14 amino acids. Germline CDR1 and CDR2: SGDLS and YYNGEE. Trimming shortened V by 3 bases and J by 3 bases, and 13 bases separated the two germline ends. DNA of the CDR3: TGTGCCAGCAGCGCCGACAGTGGCTACTACGAGCAGTACTTC. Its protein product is CASSADSGYYEQYF.

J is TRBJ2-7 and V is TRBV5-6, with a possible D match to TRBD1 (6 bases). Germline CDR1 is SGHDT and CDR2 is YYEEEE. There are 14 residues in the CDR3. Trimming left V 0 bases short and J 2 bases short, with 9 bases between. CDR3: CASSLGGTTYEQYF. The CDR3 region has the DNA TGTGCCAGCAGCTTGGGGGGGACAACCTACGAGCAGTACTTC.

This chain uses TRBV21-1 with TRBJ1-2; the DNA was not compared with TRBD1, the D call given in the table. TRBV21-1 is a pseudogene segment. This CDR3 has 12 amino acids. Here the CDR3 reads CASRKRPGKDTF. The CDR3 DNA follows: TGTGCCAGCAGGAAGAGACCAGGGAAAGACACCTTC.

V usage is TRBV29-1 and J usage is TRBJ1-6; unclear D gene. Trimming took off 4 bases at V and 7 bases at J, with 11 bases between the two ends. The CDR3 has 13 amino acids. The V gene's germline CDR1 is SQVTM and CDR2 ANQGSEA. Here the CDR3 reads CSVGFSENSPLHF. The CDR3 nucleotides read TGCAGCGTTGGATTCAGCGAGAATTCACCCCTCCACTTT. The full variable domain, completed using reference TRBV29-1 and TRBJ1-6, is SAVISQKPSRDICQRGTSLTIQCQVDSQVTMMFWYRQQPGQSLTLIATANQGSEATYESGFVIDKFPISRPNLTFSTLTVSNMSPEDSSIYLCSVGFSENSPLHFGNGTRLTVT.

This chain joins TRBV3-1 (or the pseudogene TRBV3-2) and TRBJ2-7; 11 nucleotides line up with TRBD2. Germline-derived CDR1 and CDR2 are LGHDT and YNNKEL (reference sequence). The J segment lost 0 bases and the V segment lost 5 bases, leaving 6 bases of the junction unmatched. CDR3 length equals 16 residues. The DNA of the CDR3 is TGTGCCAGCAGCTATGGGACTAGCGGTCGCTCCTACGAGCAGTACTTC. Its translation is CASSYGTSGRSYEQYF.

The DNA of the CDR3 is TGTGCCAGTAGTGCCCCCGGGACACTCCATATGGGTGTAAGCTACACCTTC. Translation: CASSAPGTLHMGVSYTF. V and J are TRBV19 and TRBJ1-2, with D possibly being TRBD1 (6 bases). CDR3 length: 17 residues. Trimming shortened V by 5 bases and J by 9 bases, and 28 bases separated the two germline ends. CDR1 and CDR2 (germline): LNHDA, SQIVND (reference sequence).

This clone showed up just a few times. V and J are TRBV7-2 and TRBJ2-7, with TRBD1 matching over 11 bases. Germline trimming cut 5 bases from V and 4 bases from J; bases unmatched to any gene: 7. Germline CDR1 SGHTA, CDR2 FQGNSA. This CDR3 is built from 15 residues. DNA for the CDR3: TGTGCCAGCAGCACAACCGGGACAGGGGGTTACGAGCAGTACTTC. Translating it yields CASSTTGTGGYEQYF.

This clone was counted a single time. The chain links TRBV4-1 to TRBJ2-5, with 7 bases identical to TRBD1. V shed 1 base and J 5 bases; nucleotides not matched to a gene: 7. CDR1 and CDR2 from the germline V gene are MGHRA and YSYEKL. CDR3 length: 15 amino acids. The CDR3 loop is CASSQGRQGMETQYF. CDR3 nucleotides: TGCGCCAGCAGCCAAGGACGACAGGGAATGGAGACCCAGTACTTC.

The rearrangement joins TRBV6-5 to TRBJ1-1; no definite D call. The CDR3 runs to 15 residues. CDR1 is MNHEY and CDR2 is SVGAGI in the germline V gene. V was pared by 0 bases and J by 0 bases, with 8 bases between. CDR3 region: CASSYSLQMNTEAFF. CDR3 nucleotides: TGTGCCAGCAGTTACTCCCTTCAGATGAACACTGAAGCTTTCTTT.

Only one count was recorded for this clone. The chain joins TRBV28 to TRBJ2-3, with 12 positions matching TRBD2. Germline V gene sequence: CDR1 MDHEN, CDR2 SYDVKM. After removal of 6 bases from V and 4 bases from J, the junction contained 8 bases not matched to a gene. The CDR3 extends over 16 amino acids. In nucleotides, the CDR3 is TGTGCCAGCAGCATACTAGCGGGGGGCCCGGCAGATACGCAGTATTTT. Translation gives CASSILAGGPADTQYF.

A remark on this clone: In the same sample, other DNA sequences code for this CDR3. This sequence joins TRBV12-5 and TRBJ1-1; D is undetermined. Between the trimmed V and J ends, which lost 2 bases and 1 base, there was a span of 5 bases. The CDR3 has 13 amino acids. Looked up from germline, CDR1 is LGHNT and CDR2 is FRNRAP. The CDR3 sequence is CASGLSGNTEAFF. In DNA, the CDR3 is TGTGCTAGTGGTTTGTCCGGGAACACTGAAGCTTTCTTT. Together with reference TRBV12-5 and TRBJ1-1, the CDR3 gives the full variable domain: DARVTQTPRHKVTEMGQEVTMRCQPILGHNTVFWYRQTMMQGLELLAYFRNRAPLDDSGMPKDRFSAEMPDATLATLKIQPSEPRDSAVYFCASGLSGNTEAFFGQGTRLTVV.

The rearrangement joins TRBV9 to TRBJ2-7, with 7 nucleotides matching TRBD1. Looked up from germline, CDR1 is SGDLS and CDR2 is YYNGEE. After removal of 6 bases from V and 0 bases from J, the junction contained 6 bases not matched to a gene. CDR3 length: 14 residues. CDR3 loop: CASTPGTASYEQYF. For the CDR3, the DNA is TGTGCCAGCACCCCCGGGACAGCCTCCTACGAGCAGTACTTC.

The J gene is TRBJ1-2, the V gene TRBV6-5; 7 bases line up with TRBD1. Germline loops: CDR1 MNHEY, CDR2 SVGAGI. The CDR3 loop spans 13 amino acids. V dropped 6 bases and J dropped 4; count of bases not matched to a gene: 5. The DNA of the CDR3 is TGTGCCAGCAGCCCGGACAGGTTCTATGGCTACACCTTC. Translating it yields CASSPDRFYGYTF.

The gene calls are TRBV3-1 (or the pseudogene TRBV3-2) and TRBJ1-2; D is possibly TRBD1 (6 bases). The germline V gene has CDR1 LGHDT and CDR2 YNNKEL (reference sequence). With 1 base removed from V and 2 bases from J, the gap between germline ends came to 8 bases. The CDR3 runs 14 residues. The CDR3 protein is CASSQGQANYGYTF. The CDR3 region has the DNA TGTGCCAGCAGCCAAGGACAGGCAAACTATGGCTACACCTTC.

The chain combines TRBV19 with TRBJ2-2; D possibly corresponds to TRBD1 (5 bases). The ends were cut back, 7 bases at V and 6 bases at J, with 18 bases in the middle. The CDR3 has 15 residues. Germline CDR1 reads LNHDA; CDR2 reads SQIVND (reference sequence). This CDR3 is CASTKGNRVSGELFF. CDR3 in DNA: TGTGCCAGTACTAAGGGGAATAGAGTGTCCGGGGAGCTGTTTTTT. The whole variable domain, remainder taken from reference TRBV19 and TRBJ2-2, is DGGITQSPKYLFRKEGQNVTLSCEQNLNHDAMYWYRQDPGQGLRLIYYSQIVNDFQKGDIAEGYSVSREKKESFPLTVTSAQKNPTAFYLCASTKGNRVSGELFFGEGSRLTVL.

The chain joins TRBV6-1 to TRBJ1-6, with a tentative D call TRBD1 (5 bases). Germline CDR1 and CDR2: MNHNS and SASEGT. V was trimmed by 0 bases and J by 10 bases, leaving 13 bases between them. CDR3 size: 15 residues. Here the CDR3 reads CASSEARQGNSPLHF. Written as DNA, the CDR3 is TGTGCCAGCAGTGAAGCACGGCAGGGTAACTCACCCCTCCACTTT.

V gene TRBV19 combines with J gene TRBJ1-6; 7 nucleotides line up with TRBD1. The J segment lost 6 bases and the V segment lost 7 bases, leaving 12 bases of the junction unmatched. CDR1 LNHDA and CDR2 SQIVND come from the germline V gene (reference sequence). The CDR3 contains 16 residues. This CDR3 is CASTPTGTARNSPLHF. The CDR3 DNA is TGTGCCAGTACCCCAACCGGGACAGCCCGTAATTCACCCCTCCACTTT.

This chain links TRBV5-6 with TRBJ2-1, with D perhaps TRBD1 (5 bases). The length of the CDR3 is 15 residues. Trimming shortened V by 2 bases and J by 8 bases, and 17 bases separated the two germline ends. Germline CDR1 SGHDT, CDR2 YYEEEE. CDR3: CASSLAGLKGDEQFF. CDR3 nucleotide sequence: TGTGCCAGCAGCTTAGCAGGTCTGAAAGGGGATGAGCAGTTCTTC.

Here the CDR3 DNA reads TGTGCCACCCAACATCCCGGGACTAGCGGGCACTCTAGCTACGAGCAGTACTTC. Its protein product is CATQHPGTSGHSSYEQYF. The chain is built from TRBV10-3 and TRBJ2-7; 12 bases map to TRBD2. Germline CDR1 ENHRY, CDR2 SYGVKD. The V gene end was trimmed by 10 bases and the J gene end by 3 bases; junction bases not matched to a gene: 19. The CDR3 extends over 18 amino acids.

The CDR3 nucleotides are TGTGCCAGTAGCAAAGGGCTAGCGGTAGCAACAAATACGCAGTATTTT. Its translation: CASSKGLAVATNTQYF. The genes are TRBV19 and TRBJ2-3; TRBD2 aligns across 7 bases. The CDR3 length is 16 residues. Germline CDR1 reads LNHDA; CDR2 reads SQIVND (reference sequence). V trimming: 6 bases; J trimming: 7 bases; junction bases outside the gene matches: 16.

CDR3 sequence reads: CATSRDKLGLFGGYTF. CDR3 coding DNA: TGTGCCACCAGCAGAGATAAGTTGGGCCTCTTTGGGGGCTACACCTTC. The chain is built from TRBV15 and TRBJ1-2; D not resolved. The V gene lost 0 bases and the J gene lost 8 bases, with 19 bases spanning the gap. The length of the CDR3 is 16 residues. Germline CDR1 LNHNV, CDR2 YYDKDF (reference sequence).

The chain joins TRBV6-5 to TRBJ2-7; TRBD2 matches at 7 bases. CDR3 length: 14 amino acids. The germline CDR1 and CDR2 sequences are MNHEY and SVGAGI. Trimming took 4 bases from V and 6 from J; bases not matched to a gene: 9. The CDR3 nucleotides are TGTGCCAGCAGTTCCGGGACTAACCGGGGCGAGCAGTACTTC. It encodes CASSSGTNRGEQYF.

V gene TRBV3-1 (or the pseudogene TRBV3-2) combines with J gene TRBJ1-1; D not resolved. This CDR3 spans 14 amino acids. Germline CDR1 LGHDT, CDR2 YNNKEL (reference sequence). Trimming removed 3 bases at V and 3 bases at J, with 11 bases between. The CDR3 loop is CASSQLLEDTEAFF. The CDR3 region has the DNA TGTGCCAGCAGCCAGCTCCTGGAGGACACTGAAGCTTTCTTT.

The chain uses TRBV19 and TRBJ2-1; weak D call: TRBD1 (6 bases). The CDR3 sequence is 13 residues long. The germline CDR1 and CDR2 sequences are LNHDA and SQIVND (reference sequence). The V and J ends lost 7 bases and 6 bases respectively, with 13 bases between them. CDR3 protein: CASTDRSGNEQFF. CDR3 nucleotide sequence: TGTGCCAGTACCGACAGGTCAGGCAATGAGCAGTTCTTC.

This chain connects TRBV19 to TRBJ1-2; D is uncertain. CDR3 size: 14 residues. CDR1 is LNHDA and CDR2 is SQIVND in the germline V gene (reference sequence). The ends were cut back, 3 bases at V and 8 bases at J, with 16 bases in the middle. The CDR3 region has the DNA TGTGCCAGTAGTATCTCCCGGGTGGGTGACGGCTACACCTTC. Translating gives CASSISRVGDGYTF.

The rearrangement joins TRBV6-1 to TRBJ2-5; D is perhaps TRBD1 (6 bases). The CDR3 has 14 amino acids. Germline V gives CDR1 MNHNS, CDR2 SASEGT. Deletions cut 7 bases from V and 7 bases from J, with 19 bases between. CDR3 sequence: CASTEGVVTGTQYF. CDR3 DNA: TGTGCCAGCACCGAGGGGGTGGTTACAGGGACCCAGTACTTC.

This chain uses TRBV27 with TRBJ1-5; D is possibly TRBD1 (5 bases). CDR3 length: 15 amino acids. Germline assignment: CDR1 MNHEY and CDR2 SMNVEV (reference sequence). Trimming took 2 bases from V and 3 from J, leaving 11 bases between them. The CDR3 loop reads CASSLGPGYNQPQHF. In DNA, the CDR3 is TGTGCCAGCAGTTTAGGGCCAGGGTACAATCAGCCCCAGCATTTT.

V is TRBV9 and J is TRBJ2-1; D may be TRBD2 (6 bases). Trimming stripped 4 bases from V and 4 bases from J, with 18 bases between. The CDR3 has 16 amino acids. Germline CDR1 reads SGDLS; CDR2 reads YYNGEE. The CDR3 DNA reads TGTGCCAGCAGCCCCCGTACTAGCAGATCTTACAATGAGCAGTTCTTC. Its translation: CASSPRTSRSYNEQFF.